This TCR beta chain was captured in a study of cytomegalovirus exposure and HLA in healthy donors. Primers: 60 Vbeta forward and 13 Jbeta reverse. Sequencing used immunoSEQ multiplex PCR; TCRdb keeps in-frame clones, though not all of them. The sample shows under 200,000 clones, about 80% of them seen only once. Sequencing input: PBMCs. The sequence was collected from a middle-aged man in good health and CMV-seropositive.

DNA of the CDR3: TGTGCCAGCACCCGGGACAGCCAATTGGGGACCCAGTACTTC. This codes for CASTRDSQLGTQYF. The J gene is TRBJ2-5, the V gene TRBV5-6, with 7 bases matching TRBD1. Germline V gene data show CDR1 as SGHDT and CDR2 as YYEEEE. CDR3 length: 14 residues. The ends lost 6 bases at V and 7 bases at J; junction bases unmatched: 12. The full variable domain, in which reference TRBV5-6 and TRBJ2-5 provide the parts outside the CDR3, is DAGVTQSPTHLIKTRGQQVTLRCSPKSGHDTVSWYQQALGQGPQFIFQYYEEEERQRGNFPDRFSGHQFPNYSSELNVNALLLGDSALYLCASTRDSQLGTQYFGPGTRLLVL.